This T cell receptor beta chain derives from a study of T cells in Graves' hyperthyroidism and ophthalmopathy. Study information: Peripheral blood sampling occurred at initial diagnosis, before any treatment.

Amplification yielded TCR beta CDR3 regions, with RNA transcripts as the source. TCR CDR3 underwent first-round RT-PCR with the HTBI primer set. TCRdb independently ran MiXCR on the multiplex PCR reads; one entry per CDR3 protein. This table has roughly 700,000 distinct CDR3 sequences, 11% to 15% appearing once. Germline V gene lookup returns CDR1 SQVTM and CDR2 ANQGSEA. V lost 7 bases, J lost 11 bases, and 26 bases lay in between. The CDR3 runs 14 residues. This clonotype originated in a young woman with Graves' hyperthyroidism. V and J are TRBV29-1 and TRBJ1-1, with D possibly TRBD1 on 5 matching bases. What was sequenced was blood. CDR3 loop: CSALLDPGGRYAFF. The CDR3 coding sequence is TGCAGCGCTCTTTTAGATCCCGGGGGGAGGTACGCTTTCTTT.